The 28 T cell receptor beta chains reported below all come from one sample, sequenced in a study of blood T cell repertoires in COVID-19. Measured with immunoSEQ multiplex PCR; TCRdb has only the in-frame clones, and not every one. This table holds over 150,000 clones, roughly 84% found once. The specimen sequenced was peripheral blood. Receptors were obtained from a man in his fifties or sixties with COVID-19, enrolled during active disease.

This rearrangement joins TRBV5-6 to TRBJ2-3; D possibly corresponds to TRBD1 (5 bases). There are 15 residues in the CDR3. V lost 2 bases, J lost 0 bases, and 10 bases lay in between. The V gene's germline CDR1 is SGHDT and CDR2 YYEEEE. As DNA, the CDR3 is TGTGCCAGCAGCTTACGGACAAGTAGCACAGATACGCAGTATTTT. Translating it yields CASSLRTSSTDTQYF.

The CDR3: CASSSYSGYTF. CDR3 nucleotides: TGTGCCAGCAGCTCTTATTCCGGCTACACCTTC. The rearrangement uses TRBV5-6 and TRBJ1-2, with D uncertain. Germline values: CDR1 SGHDT, CDR2 YYEEEE. This CDR3 has 11 amino acids. Trimming stripped 3 bases from V and 8 bases from J, with 8 bases between.

The rearrangement joins TRBV3-1 (or the pseudogene TRBV3-2) to TRBJ1-6, with TRBD1 identical over 8 bases. Looked up from germline, CDR1 is LGHDT and CDR2 is YNNKEL (reference sequence). V was clipped by 1 base and J by 9 bases; unmatched bases: 2. CDR3 length: 14 residues. The CDR3 protein is CASSQGTGFSPLHF. In nucleotides, the CDR3 is TGTGCCAGCAGCCAAGGGACAGGGTTTTCACCCCTCCACTTT.

This clone was counted a few times. The V and J genes are TRBV7-2 and TRBJ2-2; D gene unclear. V shed 4 bases and J shed 3 bases, with 3 bases lying between them. The CDR3 contains 12 residues. Germline CDR1 reads SGHTA; CDR2 reads FQGNSA. The CDR3: CASSSDTGELFF. The CDR3, as DNA: TGTGCCAGCAGCTCCGACACCGGGGAGCTGTTTTTT. The full variable domain, its missing parts supplied by reference TRBV7-2 and TRBJ2-2, is GAGVSQSPSNKVTEKGKDVELRCDPISGHTALYWYRQSLGQGLEFLIYFQGNSAPDKSGLPSDRFSAERTGGSVSTLTIQRTQQEDSAVYLCASSSDTGELFFGEGSRLTVL.

The rearrangement links TRBV28 to TRBJ1-3; 7 positions agree with TRBD1. This CDR3 is 12 amino acids long. Trimming at V came to 3 bases and at J to 7 bases, leaving 0 bases not matched to a gene. In germline, CDR1 is MDHEN, CDR2 SYDVKM. This CDR3 reads CASSLTGNTIYF. The CDR3 DNA reads TGTGCCAGCAGTTTGACAGGGAACACCATATATTTT.

The chain is built from TRBV4-1 and TRBJ1-2, with D uncertain. This CDR3 spans 16 amino acids. Germline lookup yields CDR1 MGHRA and CDR2 YSYEKL. V shed 1 base and J shed 6 bases, with 18 bases lying between them. The CDR3 nucleotides read TGCGCCAGCAGCCAAGGGGTGAGGATCCTCAGCCATGGCTACACCTTC. Translated: CASSQGVRILSHGYTF.

The genes are TRBV11-2 and TRBJ2-3, with D perhaps matching TRBD2 (7 bases). Trimming cost V 8 bases and J 1 base, with 13 bases left between them. The germline V gene has CDR1 SGHAT and CDR2 FQNNGV. The CDR3 consists of 14 residues. CDR3 in amino acids: CASVLGGGTDTQYF. In nucleotides, the CDR3 is TGTGCCAGCGTCTTAGGGGGGGGCACAGATACGCAGTATTTT.

The rearrangement uses TRBV30 and TRBJ1-4; 10 bases are shared with TRBD1. CDR3 length equals 14 residues. V lost 2 bases and J lost 6; bases outside the gene matches: 3. Germline assignment: CDR1 GTSNPN and CDR2 SVGIG (reference sequence). The CDR3 DNA reads TGTGCCTGGAGTAGCGGGACAGGGGATGAAAAACTGTTTTTT. It codes for CAWSSGTGDEKLFF.

This chain links TRBV5-5 with TRBJ1-5; D might be TRBD1 (5 bases). V was cut by 0 bases and J by 8 bases, with 21 bases left in between. This CDR3 contains 17 residues. Looked up from germline, CDR1 is SGHKS and CDR2 is YYEKEE (reference sequence). The chain's CDR3 is CASSLDLQTARGEPQHF. Written as DNA, the CDR3 is TGTGCCAGCAGCTTGGATTTGCAGACCGCTCGGGGGGAGCCCCAGCATTTT.

The gene calls are TRBV7-8 and TRBJ2-7; a weak D match, TRBD2 (7 bases). Trimming took off 4 bases at V and 6 bases at J, with 25 bases between the two ends. The CDR3 consists of 17 residues. CDR1 and CDR2 (germline): SGHVS, FQNEAQ. The CDR3 DNA reads TGTGCCAGCAGCTCACCGGGGGGCGTCAACAGCGGGTCCGAGCAGTACTTC. Translating gives CASSSPGGVNSGSEQYF.

This clone occurred once. This rearrangement joins TRBV7-6 to TRBJ2-7, with D tentatively TRBD1 (5 bases). V shed 5 bases and J shed 1 base, with 15 bases lying between them. Germline assignment: CDR1 SGHVS and CDR2 FNYEAQ. The CDR3 spans 15 residues. The DNA for the CDR3 is TGTGCCAGCAGCGGAGATCGGACACGGTCCTACGAGCAGTACTTC. This translates into CASSGDRTRSYEQYF. Based on the CDR3 plus reference TRBV7-6 and TRBJ2-7, the full variable domain is GAGVSQSPRYKVTKRGQDVALRCDPISGHVSLYWYRQALGQGPEFLTYFNYEAQQDKSGLPNDRFSAERPEGSISTLTIQRTEQRDSAMYRCASSGDRTRSYEQYFGPGTRLTVT.

The CDR3 coding sequence is TGTGCCAGCAGCCCGAGGGTTGGGCCCTACGAGCAGTACTTC. Amino acid sequence: CASSPRVGPYEQYF. This rearrangement joins TRBV3-1 (or the pseudogene TRBV3-2) to TRBJ2-7; tentative D call: TRBD2 (5 bases). CDR1 LGHDT and CDR2 YNNKEL come from the germline V gene (reference sequence). This CDR3 contains 14 residues. Trimming removed 4 bases from V and 2 bases from J, with 12 bases in between.

The chain recombines TRBV7-9 with TRBJ2-7; D unclear. Germline V gene sequence: CDR1 SEHNR, CDR2 FQNEAQ (reference sequence). Trimming took off 3 bases at V and 2 bases at J, with 5 bases between the two ends. CDR3 size: 12 residues. The CDR3 sequence is CASSFSPYEQYF. DNA for the CDR3: TGTGCCAGCAGCTTTAGCCCCTACGAGCAGTACTTC. Using reference TRBV7-9 and TRBJ2-7 for the parts outside the CDR3, the full variable domain is DTGVSQNPRHKITKRGQNVTFRCDPISEHNRLYWYRQTLGQGPEFLTYFQNEAQLEKSRLLSDRFSAERPKGSFSTLEIQRTEQGDSAMYLCASSFSPYEQYFGPGTRLTVT.

V usage is TRBV10-3 and J usage is TRBJ2-1; 7 bases line up with TRBD2. Germline CDR1 is ENHRY and CDR2 is SYGVKD. The CDR3 runs 14 residues. Unmatched junction bases numbered 4, after V lost 4 bases and J lost 4 bases. The CDR3 nucleotides are TGTGCCATCAGTGGGCTAGCGGAATACAATGAGCAGTTCTTC. Amino acids: CAISGLAEYNEQFF.

The rearrangement uses TRBV19 and TRBJ1-1; D is possibly TRBD1 (5 bases). The V gene's germline CDR1 is LNHDA and CDR2 SQIVND (reference sequence). CDR3 length: 14 residues. V shed 4 bases and J shed 4 bases, with 13 bases lying between them. CDR3 protein: CASSTYAGGTEAFF. CDR3 DNA: TGTGCCAGTAGTACCTACGCGGGGGGCACTGAAGCTTTCTTT.

The CDR3 sequence is CASTPTQGQGPPDTQYF. The CDR3 DNA reads TGTGCCAGCACCCCCACACAGGGACAAGGCCCGCCAGATACGCAGTATTTT. V and J are TRBV19 and TRBJ2-3; weak D call: TRBD1 (6 bases). The germline gives CDR1 LNHDA, CDR2 SQIVND (reference sequence). Trimming removed 9 bases at V and 4 bases at J, with 26 bases between. The CDR3 sequence is 17 residues long.

The genes are TRBV6-6 and TRBJ2-1; 9 bases match TRBD2. V was clipped by 6 bases and J by 10 bases; unmatched bases: 16. Per the germline V gene, CDR1 is MNHNY and CDR2 is SVGAGI (reference sequence). CDR3 length equals 16 residues. In nucleotides, the CDR3 is TGTGCCAGCAGATCCGACCGCGGGAGGGGGCGAGGGGAGCAGTTCTTC. Protein sequence: CASRSDRGRGRGEQFF.

V gene TRBV18 combines with J gene TRBJ1-5; D is possibly TRBD1 (6 bases). The CDR3 is made up of 14 amino acids. The germline gives CDR1 KGHSH, CDR2 LQKENI. The V and J ends lost 2 bases and 7 bases respectively, with 12 bases between them. The CDR3 DNA reads as TGTGCCAGCTCACCAGAGACAGGAAGGCAGCCCCAGCATTTT. Translation: CASSPETGRQPQHF.

V usage is TRBV28 and J usage is TRBJ2-5; weak D call: TRBD1 (5 bases). The germline CDR1 and CDR2 sequences are MDHEN and SYDVKM. This CDR3 contains 12 residues. V dropped 6 bases and J dropped 5 bases, with 10 bases sitting between them. The CDR3 DNA is TGTGCCAGCAGACATCCAGGGGAGACCCAGTACTTC. Encoded protein: CASRHPGETQYF.

V gene TRBV9 combines with J gene TRBJ2-1; TRBD2 matches 10 bases. In germline, CDR1 is SGDLS, CDR2 YYNGEE. This CDR3 spans 17 amino acids. V lost 3 bases to trimming and J lost 7 bases; unmatched junction nucleotides: 13. The CDR3 DNA is TGTGCCAGCAGCGGAGGGGAATTAGCGGGAGGTTGGAATGAGCAGTTCTTC. Amino acids: CASSGGELAGGWNEQFF.

The chain has TRBV28 and TRBJ1-5, with 7 bases lining up with TRBD1. Germline V gene lookup returns CDR1 MDHEN and CDR2 SYDVKM. V lost 5 bases to trimming and J lost 0 bases; unmatched junction nucleotides: 7. The CDR3 length is 16 residues. Written as DNA, the CDR3 is TGTGCCAGCAGTGGGACAGACTTCTATAGCAATCAGCCCCAGCATTTT. Protein: CASSGTDFYSNQPQHF.

CDR3 nucleotides: TGTGCCAGCAGTGACACAGGGGGCTATGGCTACACCTTC. This encodes CASSDTGGYGYTF. This chain links TRBV6-2 or TRBV6-3 with TRBJ1-2, with 8 positions matching TRBD1. Losses at the gene ends were 5 bases for V and 4 bases for J; bases not matched to a gene: 3. This CDR3 comprises 13 residues. CDR1 is MNHEY and CDR2 is SVGEGT in the germline V gene.

V and J are TRBV6-5 and TRBJ2-3; 8 positions agree with TRBD1. The trim removed 6 bases at V and 4 bases at J, leaving 6 bases unmatched. Per the germline V gene, CDR1 is MNHEY and CDR2 is SVGAGI. This CDR3 comprises 14 residues. The DNA for the CDR3 is TGTGCCAGCAGAAGAGGACAGGGAGCAGATACGCAGTATTTT. This encodes CASRRGQGADTQYF.

The V and J genes are TRBV27 and TRBJ2-3; 8 nucleotides agree with TRBD2. The CDR3 totals 17 residues. The germline gives CDR1 MNHEY, CDR2 SMNVEV (reference sequence). The V segment lost 0 bases and the J segment 3 bases; nucleotides outside the gene matches: 8. The CDR3, as DNA: TGTGCCAGCAGTTTATCAGTGATGCGGGGGGCGACAGATACGCAGTATTTT. Protein sequence: CASSLSVMRGATDTQYF.

The chain uses TRBV2 and TRBJ1-5; 11 bases agree with TRBD1. Trimming cost V 5 bases and J 7 bases; bases outside gene matches: 4. The CDR3 totals 14 residues. From germline, CDR1 is SNHLY and CDR2 FYNNEI. This CDR3 is CASSLGQGGQPQHF. The CDR3 DNA is TGTGCCAGCAGTTTGGGACAGGGGGGCCAGCCCCAGCATTTT. Based on the CDR3 plus reference TRBV2 and TRBJ1-5, the full variable domain is EPEVTQTPSHQVTQMGQEVILRCVPISNHLYFYWYRQILGQKVEFLVSFYNNEISEKSEIFDDQFSVERPDGSNFTLKIRSTKLEDSAMYFCASSLGQGGQPQHFGDGTRLSIL.

This clone is a singleton in its sample. This sequence joins TRBV19 and TRBJ1-3, with D hard to call. The CDR3 consists of 14 residues. With 4 bases removed from V and 4 bases from J, the gap between germline ends came to 11 bases. Per the germline V gene, CDR1 is LNHDA and CDR2 is SQIVND (reference sequence). The CDR3, as DNA: TGTGCCAGTAGTACTCCGGGTGCGGGAAACACCATATATTTT. It specifies CASSTPGAGNTIYF.

The gene calls are TRBV19 and TRBJ2-7, with D tentatively TRBD1 (7 bases). V lost 5 bases and J lost 6, with 14 bases in between. Germline CDR1 LNHDA, CDR2 SQIVND (reference sequence). This CDR3 contains 13 residues. CDR3 DNA sequence: TGTGCCAGTAGTCGGGGGACAGTGAGCGAGCAGTACTTC. It codes for CASSRGTVSEQYF.

The rearrangement uses TRBV5-6 and TRBJ2-1; 9 positions agree with TRBD2. This CDR3 spans 13 amino acids. Germline V CDR1 and CDR2: SGHDT, YYEEEE. The trim removed 5 bases at V and 9 bases at J, leaving 6 bases unmatched. CDR3 nucleotide sequence: TGTGCCAGCAGTAGCGGGAGTCTTGGTGAGCAGTTCTTC. It is translated as CASSSGSLGEQFF.